The present T cell receptor beta chain was sequenced within a study of blood T cell repertoires in COVID-19 (TCRdb year 2020). As for the study more broadly: Samples from collaborators originated in the United States, Italy and Spain and spanned both the acute and convalescent phases of COVID-19. The samples were drawn from two sources: the first 160 participants of the ongoing ImmuneRACE study, and 1,000 to 1,500 subjects contributed by 6 global collaborators. Nearly every sample came with metadata listing a de-identified subject ID, COVID-19 status, age in years and sex. HLA class I and class II types, where available, came from metadata supplied by the sample provider rather than from assay-based typing. The prospective study material was composed of cDNA or gDNA derived from T cells, B-cell-depleted T cells, or PBMCs. The repertoires were released in a freely available public database intended as a resource for research on the immune response to SARS-CoV-2. Subjects who had been exposed to COVID-19, were actively infected with it, or had recovered from it provided the deeply sampled blood TCRbeta repertoires that made up the dataset.

The study at large found these results: The quantity of clinical and demographic metadata differed by source and by participant and was supplied without curation.

TCRbeta CDR3 regions were amplified from genomic DNA by means of the immunoSEQ Assay, a bias-controlled multiplex PCR. The authors' pipeline ran thus. The number of nucleated cells in each sample was estimated by amplification of reference gene primers within the assay. To quantify the absolute abundance of each unique TCRbeta CDR3 rearrangement, sequence reads were collapsed and filtered. For each sample, productive Simpson clonality was calculated as the square root of Simpson's diversity index over productive rearrangements. TCRdb took over this immuneACCESS table, retaining in-frame rearrangements with V and J assigned. Such tables are incomplete; in checked studies, under half of the missing clones stem from an unresolved V gene, and the remainder is unexplained. The V and J calls and clone size are taken from that table; D and trimming were inferred from the DNA. The sample table lists around 300,000 clones, around four fifths of them with a count of one. About 4% of the sample is taken by the ten largest.

Collaborating institutions collected whole blood in K2EDTA tubes following their own protocols. For TCRbeta analysis, collaborators shipped samples in one of three forms: frozen whole blood, isolated PBMCs, or DNA extracted from either of those sample types. Points on this clone: Its binding antigen is unknown. Base-call qualities are not available, and no considerably larger clone is one nucleotide away.

Trimming takes 5 bases off V and 4 bases off J; junction bases not matched to a gene: 4. Including the terminal cysteine and phenylalanine, the CDR3 comprises 13 residues. The entry retains the CDR3 DNA only, 39 bases that are in frame from base 1. CDR1 LNHDA and CDR2 SQIVND were looked up in the germline V gene (reference sequence). Material: peripheral blood. The receptor comes from a woman between 50 and 59 years old with active or convalescent COVID-19. Here the chain combines TRBV19 and TRBJ1-2; TRBD1 fits 7 bases in the junction. The bases read TGTGCCAGTAGTGTGACAGGGAGCTATGGCTACACCTTC. Its protein product is CASSVTGSYGYTF.